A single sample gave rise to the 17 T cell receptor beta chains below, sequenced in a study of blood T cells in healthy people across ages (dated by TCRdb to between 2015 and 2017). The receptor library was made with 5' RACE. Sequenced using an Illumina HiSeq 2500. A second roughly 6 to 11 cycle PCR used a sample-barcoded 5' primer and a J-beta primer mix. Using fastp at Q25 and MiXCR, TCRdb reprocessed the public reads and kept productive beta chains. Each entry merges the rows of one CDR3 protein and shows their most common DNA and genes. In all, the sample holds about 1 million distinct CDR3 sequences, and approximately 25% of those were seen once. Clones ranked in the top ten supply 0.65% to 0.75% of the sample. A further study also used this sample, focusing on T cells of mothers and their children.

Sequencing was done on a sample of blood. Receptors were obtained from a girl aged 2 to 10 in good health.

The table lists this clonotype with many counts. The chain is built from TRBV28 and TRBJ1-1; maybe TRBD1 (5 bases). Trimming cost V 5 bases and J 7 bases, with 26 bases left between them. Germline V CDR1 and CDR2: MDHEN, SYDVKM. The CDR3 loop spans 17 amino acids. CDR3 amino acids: CASSPMGVGTTPFEAFF. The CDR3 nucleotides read TGTGCCAGCAGTCCGATGGGGGTGGGAACAACTCCCTTTGAAGCTTTCTTT.

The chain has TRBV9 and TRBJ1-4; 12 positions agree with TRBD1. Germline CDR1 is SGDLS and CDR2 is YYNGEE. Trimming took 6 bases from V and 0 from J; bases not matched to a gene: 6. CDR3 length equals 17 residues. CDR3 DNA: TGTGCCAGCATCTGGGACAGGGGGCTCGCAACTAATGAAAAACTGTTTTTT. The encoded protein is CASIWDRGLATNEKLFF.

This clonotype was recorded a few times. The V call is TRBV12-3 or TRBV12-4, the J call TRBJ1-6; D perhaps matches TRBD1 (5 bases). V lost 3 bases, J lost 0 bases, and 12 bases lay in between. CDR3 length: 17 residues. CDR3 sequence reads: CASSFIQGRSYNSPLHF. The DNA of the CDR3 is TGTGCCAGCAGTTTTATTCAGGGTCGCTCCTATAATTCACCCCTCCACTTT.

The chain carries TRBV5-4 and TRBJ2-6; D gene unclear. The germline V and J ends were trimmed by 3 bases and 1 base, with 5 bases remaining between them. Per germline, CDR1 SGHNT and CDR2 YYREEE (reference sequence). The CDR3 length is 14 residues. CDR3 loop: CASSWESGANVLTF. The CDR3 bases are TGTGCCAGCAGCTGGGAATCTGGGGCCAACGTCCTGACTTTC.

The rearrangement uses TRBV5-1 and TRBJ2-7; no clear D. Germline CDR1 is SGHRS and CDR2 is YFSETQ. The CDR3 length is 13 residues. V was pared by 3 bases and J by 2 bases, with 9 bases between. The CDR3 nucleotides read TGCGCCAGCAGCTCCTTAGACACCTACGAGCAGTACTTC. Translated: CASSSLDTYEQYF.

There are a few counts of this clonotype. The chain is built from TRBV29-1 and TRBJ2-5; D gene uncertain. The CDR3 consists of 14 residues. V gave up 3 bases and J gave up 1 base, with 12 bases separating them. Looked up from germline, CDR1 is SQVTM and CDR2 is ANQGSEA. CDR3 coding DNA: TGCAGCGTTGACGGTGTCATACCCCAAGAGACCCAGTACTTC. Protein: CSVDGVIPQETQYF.

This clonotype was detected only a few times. This CDR3 reads CSADGTDTQYF. In DNA form, the CDR3 reads TGCAGCGCAGATGGGACGGATACGCAGTATTTT. V is TRBV29-1 and J is TRBJ2-3; D is tentatively TRBD1 or TRBD2 (5 bases each). The CDR3 covers 11 residues. V lost 7 bases to trimming and J lost 6 bases, with 11 bases between them. The V gene's germline CDR1 is SQVTM and CDR2 ANQGSEA.

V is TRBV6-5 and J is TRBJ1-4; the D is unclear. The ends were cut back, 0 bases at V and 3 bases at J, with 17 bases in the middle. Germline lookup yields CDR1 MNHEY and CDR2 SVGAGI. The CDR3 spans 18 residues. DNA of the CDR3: TGTGCCAGCAGTTACTCGAGAGGGAGAGGGCATGCTAATGAAAAACTGTTTTTT. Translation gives CASSYSRGRGHANEKLFF.

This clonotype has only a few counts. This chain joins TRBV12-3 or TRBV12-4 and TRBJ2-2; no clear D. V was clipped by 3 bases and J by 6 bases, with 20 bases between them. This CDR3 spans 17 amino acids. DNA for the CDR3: TGTGCCAGCAGTTTGACCCTCCTAGAAGTCTACGCCGGGGAGCTGTTTTTT. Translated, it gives CASSLTLLEVYAGELFF.

The CDR3 here is CSVEIPGSPGELFF. CDR3 in DNA: TGCAGCGTTGAAATCCCCGGTTCTCCCGGGGAGCTGTTTTTT. This sequence joins TRBV29-1 and TRBJ2-2; D is uncertain. Germline CDR1 and CDR2: SQVTM and ANQGSEA. V was trimmed by 2 bases and J by 6 bases, leaving 13 bases between them. There are 14 residues in the CDR3.

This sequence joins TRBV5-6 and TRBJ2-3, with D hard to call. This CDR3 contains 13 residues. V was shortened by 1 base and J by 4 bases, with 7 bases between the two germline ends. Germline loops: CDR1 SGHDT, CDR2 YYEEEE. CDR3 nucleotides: TGTGCCAGCAGCTTGCCCCTTCCAGATACGCAGTATTTT. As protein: CASSLPLPDTQYF. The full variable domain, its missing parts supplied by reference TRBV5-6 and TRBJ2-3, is DAGVTQSPTHLIKTRGQQVTLRCSPKSGHDTVSWYQQALGQGPQFIFQYYEEEERQRGNFPDRFSGHQFPNYSSELNVNALLLGDSALYLCASSLPLPDTQYFGPGTRLTVL.

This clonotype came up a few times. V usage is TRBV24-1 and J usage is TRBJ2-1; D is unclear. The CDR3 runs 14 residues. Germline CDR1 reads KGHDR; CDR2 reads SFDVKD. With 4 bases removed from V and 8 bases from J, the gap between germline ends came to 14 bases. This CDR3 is CATSDQRRVYEQFF. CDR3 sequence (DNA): TGTGCCACCAGTGACCAAAGAAGGGTTTATGAGCAGTTCTTC.

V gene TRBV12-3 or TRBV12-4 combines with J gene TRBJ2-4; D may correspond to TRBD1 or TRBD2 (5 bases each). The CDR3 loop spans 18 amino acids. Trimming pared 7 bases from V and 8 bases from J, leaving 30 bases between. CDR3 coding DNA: TGTGCCAGCACAAAAGCCCGAGAGAGTCTGGGGGAGAGGGACATTCAGTACTTC. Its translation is CASTKARESLGERDIQYF.

CDR3 in amino acids: CASSPRTGGFINEQFF. CDR3 DNA sequence: TGTGCCAGCAGTCCGCGGACAGGGGGCTTCATCAATGAGCAGTTCTTC. V is TRBV27 and J is TRBJ2-1, with 11 positions matching TRBD1. The CDR3 has 16 amino acids. The V and J ends lost 5 bases and 6 bases, in that order; junction bases with no gene match: 9. The V gene's germline CDR1 is MNHEY and CDR2 SMNVEV (reference sequence).

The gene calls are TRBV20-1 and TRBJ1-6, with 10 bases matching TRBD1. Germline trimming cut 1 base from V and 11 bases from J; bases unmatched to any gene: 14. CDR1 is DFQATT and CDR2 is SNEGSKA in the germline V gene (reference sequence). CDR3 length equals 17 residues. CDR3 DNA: TGCAGTGCTAGAGGGGGACCGGGACAGGGGTTTGAAGCACCCCTCCACTTT. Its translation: CSARGGPGQGFEAPLHF.

CDR3 bases: TGCGCCAGCAGACAGAGTAGAAGAGAGTACACTGAAGCTTTCTTT. Its protein product is CASRQSRREYTEAFF. V gene TRBV5-1 combines with J gene TRBJ1-1; unclear D gene. From germline, CDR1 is SGHRS and CDR2 YFSETQ. This CDR3 contains 15 residues. The V gene lost 5 bases and the J gene lost 3 bases, with 17 bases spanning the gap.

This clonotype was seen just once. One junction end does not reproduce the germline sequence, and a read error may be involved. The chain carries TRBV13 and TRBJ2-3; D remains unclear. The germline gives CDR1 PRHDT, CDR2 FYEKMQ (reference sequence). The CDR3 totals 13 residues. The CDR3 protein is CASSPLPVDTQYF. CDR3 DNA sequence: TGTGCTAGCAGCCCCCTACCGGTAGATACGCAGTATTTT.